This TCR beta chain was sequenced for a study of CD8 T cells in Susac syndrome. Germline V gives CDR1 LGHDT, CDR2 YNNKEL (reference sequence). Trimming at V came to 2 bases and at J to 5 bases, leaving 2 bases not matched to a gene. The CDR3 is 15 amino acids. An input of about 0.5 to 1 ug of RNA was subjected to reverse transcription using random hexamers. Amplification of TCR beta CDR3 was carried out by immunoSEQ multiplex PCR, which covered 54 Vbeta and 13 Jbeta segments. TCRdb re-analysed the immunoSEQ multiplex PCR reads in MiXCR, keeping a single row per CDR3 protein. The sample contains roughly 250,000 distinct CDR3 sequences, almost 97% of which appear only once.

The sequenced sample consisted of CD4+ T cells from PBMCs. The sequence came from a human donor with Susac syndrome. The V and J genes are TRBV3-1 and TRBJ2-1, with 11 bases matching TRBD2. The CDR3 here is CASSQRGLADNEQFF. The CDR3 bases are TGTGCCAGCAGCCAAAGGGGACTAGCGGACAATGAGCAGTTCTTC.